The clone carrying this T cell receptor beta chain was counted many times. Its antigen remains unknown. Per germline, CDR1 SGHRS and CDR2 YFSETQ. V lost 1 base, J lost 5 bases, and 4 bases stayed unmatched. CDR3 length equals 15 residues. The sample belongs to a study of T cell repertoires in cytomegalovirus infection. General observations from the study: CMV-specific TCR beta clonotypes restricted by HLA-C were the ones dominating the ex vivo response.

TCRdb fed the reads into MiXCR, producing one record per CDR3 protein. Among around 570,000 distinct CDR3 sequences listed, over 35% were seen once. The V and J genes are TRBV5-1 and TRBJ2-5; TRBD1 matches 11 bases. Sequenced here: cultured PBMCs, sampled from culture after CMV antigen stimulation. The clonotype comes from a human donor in good health (CMV status not recorded). Some clones in this sample may be carry-over from other donors' samples. CDR3 bases: TGCGCCAGCAGCTTGCTGGGACAGGGGGTTGAGACCCAGTACTTC. Amino acids: CASSLLGQGVETQYF.